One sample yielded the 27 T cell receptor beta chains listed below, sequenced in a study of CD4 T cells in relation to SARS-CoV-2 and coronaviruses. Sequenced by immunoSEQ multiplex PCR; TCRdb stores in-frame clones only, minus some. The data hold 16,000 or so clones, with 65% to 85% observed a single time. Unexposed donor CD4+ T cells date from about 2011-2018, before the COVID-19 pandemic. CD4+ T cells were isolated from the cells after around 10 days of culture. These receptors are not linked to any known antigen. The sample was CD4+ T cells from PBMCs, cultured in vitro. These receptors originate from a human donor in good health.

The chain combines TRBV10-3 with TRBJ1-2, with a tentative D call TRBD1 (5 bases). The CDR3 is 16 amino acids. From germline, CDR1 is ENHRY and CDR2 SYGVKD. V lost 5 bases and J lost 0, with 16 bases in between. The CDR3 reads CAISPHPDTSNYGYTF. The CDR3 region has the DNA TGTGCCATCAGTCCTCACCCGGACACCTCTAACTATGGCTACACCTTC.

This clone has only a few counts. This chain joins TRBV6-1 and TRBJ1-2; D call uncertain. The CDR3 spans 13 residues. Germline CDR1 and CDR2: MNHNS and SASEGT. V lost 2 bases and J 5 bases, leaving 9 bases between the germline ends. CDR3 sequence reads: CASSELPNYGYTF. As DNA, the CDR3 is TGTGCCAGCAGTGAACTGCCCAATTATGGCTACACCTTC.

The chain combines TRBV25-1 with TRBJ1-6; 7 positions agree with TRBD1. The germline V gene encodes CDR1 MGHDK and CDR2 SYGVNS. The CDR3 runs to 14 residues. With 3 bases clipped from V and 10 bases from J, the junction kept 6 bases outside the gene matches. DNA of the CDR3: TGTGCCAGCAGTGACTACAGGGGTTCCTCACCCCTCCACTTT. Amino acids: CASSDYRGSSPLHF.

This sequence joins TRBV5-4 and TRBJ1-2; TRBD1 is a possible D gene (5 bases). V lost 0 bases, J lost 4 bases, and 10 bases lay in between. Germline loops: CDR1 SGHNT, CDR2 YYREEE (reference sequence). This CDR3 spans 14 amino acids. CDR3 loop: CASSLVGDGYGYTF. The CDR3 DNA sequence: TGTGCCAGCAGCTTGGTTGGGGACGGCTATGGCTACACCTTC.

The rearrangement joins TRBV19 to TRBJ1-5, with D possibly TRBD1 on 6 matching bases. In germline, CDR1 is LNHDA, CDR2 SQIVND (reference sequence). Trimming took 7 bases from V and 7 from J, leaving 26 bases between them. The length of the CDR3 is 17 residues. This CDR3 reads CASIHSGGGRVGQPQHF. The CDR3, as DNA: TGTGCCAGTATCCACAGTGGGGGGGGCAGAGTTGGACAGCCCCAGCATTTT.

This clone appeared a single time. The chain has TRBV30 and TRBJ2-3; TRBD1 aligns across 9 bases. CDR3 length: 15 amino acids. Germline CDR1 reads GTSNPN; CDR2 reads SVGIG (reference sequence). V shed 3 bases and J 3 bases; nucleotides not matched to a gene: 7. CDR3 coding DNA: TGTGCCTGGAGCGTACCCGGGACAGGGACAGATACGCAGTATTTT. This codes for CAWSVPGTGTDTQYF.

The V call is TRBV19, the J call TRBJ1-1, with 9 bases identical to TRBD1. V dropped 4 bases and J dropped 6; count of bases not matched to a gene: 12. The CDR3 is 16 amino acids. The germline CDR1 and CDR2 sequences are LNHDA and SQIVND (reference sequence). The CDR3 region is CASSSRDRVMVAEAFF. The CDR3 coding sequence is TGTGCCAGTAGTAGCCGGGACAGGGTGATGGTCGCTGAAGCTTTCTTT.

CDR3 nucleotide sequence: TGTGCCAGCAGCTTAGGGGCAGGGAAGACAGATACGCAGTATTTT. Encoded protein: CASSLGAGKTDTQYF. The V call is TRBV11-3, the J call TRBJ2-3, with D perhaps matching TRBD1 (5 bases). Germline V CDR1 and CDR2: SGHNT, YENEEA. The CDR3 contains 15 residues. Trimming pared 1 base from V and 3 bases from J, leaving 11 bases between.

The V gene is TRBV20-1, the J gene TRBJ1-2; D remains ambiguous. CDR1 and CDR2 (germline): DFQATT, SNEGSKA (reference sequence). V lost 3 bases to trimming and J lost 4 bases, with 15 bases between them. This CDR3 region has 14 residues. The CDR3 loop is CSASSGEDSYGYTF. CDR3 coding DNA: TGCAGTGCTAGTTCCGGGGAAGATAGCTATGGCTACACCTTC.

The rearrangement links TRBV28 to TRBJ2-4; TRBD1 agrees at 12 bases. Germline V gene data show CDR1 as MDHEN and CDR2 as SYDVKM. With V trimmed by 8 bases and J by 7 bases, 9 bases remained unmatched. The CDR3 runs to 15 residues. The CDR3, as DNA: TGTGCCAGCGAAACCCCGGGACAGGGGGCGAACATTCAGTACTTC. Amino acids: CASETPGQGANIQYF.

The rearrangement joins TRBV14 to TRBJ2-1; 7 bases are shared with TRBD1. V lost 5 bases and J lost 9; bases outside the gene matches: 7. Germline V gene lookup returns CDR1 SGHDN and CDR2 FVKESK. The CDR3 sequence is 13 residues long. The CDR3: CASSTQTGTEQFF. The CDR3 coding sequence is TGTGCCAGCAGCACCCAGACAGGGACTGAGCAGTTCTTC.

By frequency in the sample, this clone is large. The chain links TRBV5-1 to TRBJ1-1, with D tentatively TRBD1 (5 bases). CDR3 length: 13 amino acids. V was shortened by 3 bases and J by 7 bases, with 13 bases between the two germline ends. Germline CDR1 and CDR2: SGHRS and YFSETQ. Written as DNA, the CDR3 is TGCGCCAGCAGCTGGGGGGATGGGAGTGAAGCTTTCTTT. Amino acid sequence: CASSWGDGSEAFF.

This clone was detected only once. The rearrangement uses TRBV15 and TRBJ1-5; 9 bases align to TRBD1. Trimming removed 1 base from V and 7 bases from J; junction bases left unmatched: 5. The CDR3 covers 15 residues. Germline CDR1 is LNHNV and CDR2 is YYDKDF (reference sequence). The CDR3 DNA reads TGTGCCACCAGCAGAGGTACAGGGGGCGACCAGCCCCAGCATTTT. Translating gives CATSRGTGGDQPQHF.

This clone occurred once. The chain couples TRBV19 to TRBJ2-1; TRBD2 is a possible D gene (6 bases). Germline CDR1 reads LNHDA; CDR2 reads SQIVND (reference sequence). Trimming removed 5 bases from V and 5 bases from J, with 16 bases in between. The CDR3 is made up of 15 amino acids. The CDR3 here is CASSAPGLTHNEQFF. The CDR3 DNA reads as TGTGCCAGTAGTGCGCCGGGACTGACTCACAATGAGCAGTTCTTC.

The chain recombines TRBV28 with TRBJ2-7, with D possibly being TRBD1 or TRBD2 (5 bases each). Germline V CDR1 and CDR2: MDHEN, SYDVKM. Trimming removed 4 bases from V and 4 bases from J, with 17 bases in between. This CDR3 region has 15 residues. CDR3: CASSSPPEGRYEQYF. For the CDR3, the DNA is TGTGCCAGCAGTTCCCCCCCCGAGGGGCGGTACGAGCAGTACTTC.

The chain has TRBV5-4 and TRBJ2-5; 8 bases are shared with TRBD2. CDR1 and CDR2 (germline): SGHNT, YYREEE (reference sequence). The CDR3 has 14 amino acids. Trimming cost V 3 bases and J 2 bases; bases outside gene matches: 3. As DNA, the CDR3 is TGTGCCAGCAGCTGGGCTAGCGGGCAAGAGACCCAGTACTTC. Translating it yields CASSWASGQETQYF.

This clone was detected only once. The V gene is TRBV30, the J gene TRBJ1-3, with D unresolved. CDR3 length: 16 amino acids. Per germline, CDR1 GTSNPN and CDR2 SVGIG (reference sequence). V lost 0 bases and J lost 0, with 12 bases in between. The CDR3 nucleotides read TGTGCCTGGAGTGTACGGGCTACGATCTCTGGAAACACCATATATTTT. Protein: CAWSVRATISGNTIYF.

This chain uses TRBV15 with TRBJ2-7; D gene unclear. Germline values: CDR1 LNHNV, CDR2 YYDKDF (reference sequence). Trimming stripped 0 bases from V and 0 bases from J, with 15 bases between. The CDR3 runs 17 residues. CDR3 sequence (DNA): TGTGCCACCAGCAGAGATCGTGGGGTATCGATCTCCTACGAGCAGTACTTC. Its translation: CATSRDRGVSISYEQYF.

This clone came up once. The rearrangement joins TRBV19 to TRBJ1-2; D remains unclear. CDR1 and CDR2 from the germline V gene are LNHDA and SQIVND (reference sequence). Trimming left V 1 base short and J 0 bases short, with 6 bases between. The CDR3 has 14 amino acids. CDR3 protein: CASSIGEANYGYTF. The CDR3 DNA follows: TGTGCCAGTAGTATAGGGGAAGCTAACTATGGCTACACCTTC.

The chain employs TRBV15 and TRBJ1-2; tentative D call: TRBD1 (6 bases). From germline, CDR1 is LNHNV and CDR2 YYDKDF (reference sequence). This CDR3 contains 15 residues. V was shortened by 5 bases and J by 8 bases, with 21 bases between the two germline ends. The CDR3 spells CATSPGTMGAGGYTF. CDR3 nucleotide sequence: TGTGCCACCAGCCCCGGGACTATGGGGGCTGGAGGCTACACCTTC.

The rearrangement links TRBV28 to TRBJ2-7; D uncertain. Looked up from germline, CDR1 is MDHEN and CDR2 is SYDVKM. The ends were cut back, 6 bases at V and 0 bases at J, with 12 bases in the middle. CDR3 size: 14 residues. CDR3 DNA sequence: TGTGCCAGCAGGGGCTCCGCTGCCTCCTACGAGCAGTACTTC. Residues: CASRGSAASYEQYF.

CDR3: CAISESAGRGPSYNEQFF. The CDR3 nucleotides read TGTGCCATCAGTGAGTCAGCGGGTAGGGGGCCCTCCTACAATGAGCAGTTCTTC. V usage is TRBV10-3 and J usage is TRBJ2-1; the D gene is possibly TRBD1 (7 bases). In germline, CDR1 is ENHRY, CDR2 SYGVKD. The CDR3 contains 18 residues. V dropped 0 bases and J dropped 0 bases, with 15 bases sitting between them.

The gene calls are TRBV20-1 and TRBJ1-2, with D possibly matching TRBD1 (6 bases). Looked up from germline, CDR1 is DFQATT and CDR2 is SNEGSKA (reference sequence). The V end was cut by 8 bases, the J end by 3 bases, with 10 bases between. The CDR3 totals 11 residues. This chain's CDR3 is CSLGGDYGYTF. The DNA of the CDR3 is TGCAGTCTAGGGGGTGACTATGGCTACACCTTC.

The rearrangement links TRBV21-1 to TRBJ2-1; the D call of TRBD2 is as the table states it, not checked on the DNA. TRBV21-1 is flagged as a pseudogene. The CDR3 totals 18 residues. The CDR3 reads CASTSFKTRFSSYNEQFF. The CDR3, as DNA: TGTGCCAGCACCTCTTTTAAGACTCGTTTCAGCTCCTACAATGAGCAGTTCTTC.

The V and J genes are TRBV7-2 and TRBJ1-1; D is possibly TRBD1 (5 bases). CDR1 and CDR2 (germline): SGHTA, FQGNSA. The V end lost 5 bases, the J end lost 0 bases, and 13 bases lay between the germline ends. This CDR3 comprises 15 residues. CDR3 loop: CASSKSWGVNTEAFF. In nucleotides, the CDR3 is TGTGCCAGCAGCAAGTCTTGGGGGGTGAACACTGAAGCTTTCTTT.

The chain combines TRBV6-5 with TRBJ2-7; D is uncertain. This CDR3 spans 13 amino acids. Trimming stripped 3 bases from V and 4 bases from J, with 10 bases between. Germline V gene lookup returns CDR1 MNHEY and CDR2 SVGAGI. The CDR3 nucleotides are TGTGCCAGCAGTTATTACCGAGGTTACGAGCAGTACTTC. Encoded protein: CASSYYRGYEQYF.

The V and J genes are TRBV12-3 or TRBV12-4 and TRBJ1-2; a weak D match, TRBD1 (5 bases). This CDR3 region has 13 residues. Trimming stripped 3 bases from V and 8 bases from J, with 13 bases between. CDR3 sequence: CASSLGRVGGYTF. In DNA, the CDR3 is TGTGCCAGCAGTTTGGGCAGGGTAGGGGGCTACACCTTC.